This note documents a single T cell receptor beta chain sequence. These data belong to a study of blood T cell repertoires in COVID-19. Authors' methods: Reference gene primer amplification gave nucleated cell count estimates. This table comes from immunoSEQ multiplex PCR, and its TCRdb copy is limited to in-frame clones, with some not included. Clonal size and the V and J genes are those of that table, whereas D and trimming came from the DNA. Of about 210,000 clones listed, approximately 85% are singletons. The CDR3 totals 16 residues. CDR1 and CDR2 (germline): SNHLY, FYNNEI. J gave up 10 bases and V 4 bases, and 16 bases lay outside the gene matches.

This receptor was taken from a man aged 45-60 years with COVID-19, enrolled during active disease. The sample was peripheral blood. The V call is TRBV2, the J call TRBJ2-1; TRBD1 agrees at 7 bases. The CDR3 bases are TGTGCCAGCAGTGTAGGGGTTGGGGCCTTACAGGGGGAGCAGTTCTTC. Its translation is CASSVGVGALQGEQFF.